The rows below give T cell receptor beta chains drawn from one sample of a study of regulatory T cells in long-lasting Graves disease. TCRdb re-derived calls from the multiplex PCR reads in MiXCR, one entry per CDR3 protein. Among about 520,000 distinct CDR3 sequences listed, about 11% were seen once. These same data were also listed under a study on T cells in Graves' hyperthyroidism and ophthalmopathy.

Sequencing used peripheral blood mononuclear cells (PBMCs), obtained at new diagnosis, from a patient treated with antithyroid drugs. The receptors here all came from a woman in her twenties or thirties with Graves disease. Both conserved end residues are part of each CDR3. D genes are given only for firm matches. Clone size is not always given. Where it is, it says once, few, many or a class for expanded clones.

CDR3 protein,CDR3 DNA,J gene,CDR3 length,D gene,V gene,clone size
CSATSGGRNEQFF,TGCAGTGCTACCTCGGGAGGCCGGAATGAGCAGTTCTTC,TRBJ2-1,13,TRBD2,TRBV20-1,few
CASSTDRGWNTIYF,TGTGCCAGCAGCACGGACAGGGGTTGGAACACCATATATTTT,TRBJ1-3,14,TRBD1,TRBV2,many
CASSGGGDRGNYGYTF,TGTGCCAGCAGCGGAGGGGGGGACAGGGGAAACTATGGCTACACCTTC,TRBJ1-2,16,TRBD1,TRBV13,many
CASSYPNVGGRDNEQFF,TGTGCCAGCAGTTATCCTAATGTGGGGGGTCGGGACAATGAGCAGTTCTTC,TRBJ2-1,17,NA,TRBV6-5,many
CASSPPGQLDNEQFF,TGTGCCAGCAGCCCGCCGGGCCAGCTCGACAATGAGCAGTTCTTC,TRBJ2-1,15,NA,TRBV13,many
CASRPSGSLGNIQYF,TGTGCAAGTCGACCTAGCGGGAGCTTGGGGAACATTCAGTACTTC,TRBJ2-4,15,TRBD2,TRBV19,few
CASSSTGTRYNYGYTF,TGTGCCAGCAGCTCGACAGGGACTCGGTATAACTATGGCTACACCTTC,TRBJ1-2,16,TRBD1,TRBV5-6,NA
CASRDSGEAKNIQYF,TGTGCGAGTAGGGATAGCGGAGAAGCCAAAAACATTCAGTACTTC,TRBJ2-4,15,NA,TRBV19,NA
CASSLGQIHEQYF,TGTGCCAGCAGCTTGGGGCAGATCCACGAGCAGTACTTC,TRBJ2-7,13,NA,TRBV5-6,NA
CSARGGGATYNSPLHF,TGCAGTGCCAGAGGGGGAGGGGCGACCTATAATTCACCCCTCCACTTT,TRBJ1-6,16,NA,TRBV20-1,many
CASSMDIAETSYNEQFF,TGTGCCAGTAGTATGGATATAGCGGAGACCTCCTACAATGAGCAGTTCTTC,TRBJ2-1,17,NA,TRBV19,few
CASSIRDFNQPQHF,TGTGCCAGTAGTATCCGGGACTTCAATCAGCCCCAGCATTTT,TRBJ1-5,14,NA,TRBV19,NA
CASSQRDRGKNIQYF,TGTGCCAGCAGTCAGAGGGACAGGGGCAAAAACATTCAGTACTTC,TRBJ2-4,15,TRBD1,TRBV6-1,NA
CASSEPRDREDEKLFF,TGTGCCAGCAGTGAACCAAGGGACAGGGAGGATGAAAAACTGTTTTTT,TRBJ1-4,16,TRBD1,TRBV2,many
CSARGTGGAEGYTF,TGCAGTGCTAGAGGGACAGGGGGCGCGGAAGGCTACACCTTC,TRBJ1-2,14,TRBD1,TRBV20-1,NA
CASSQESSGSQPQHF,TGCGCCAGCAGCCAAGAAAGTTCGGGGAGTCAGCCCCAGCATTTT,TRBJ1-5,15,NA,TRBV4-1,few
CASSFPLPGANVLTF,TGTGCCAGCAGTTTTCCCTTGCCAGGGGCCAACGTCCTGACTTTC,TRBJ2-6,15,NA,TRBV6-2/TRBV6-3,NA
CASSLGPFGTQYF,TGCGCCAGCAGCTTAGGACCCTTTGGGACCCAGTACTTC,TRBJ2-5,13,NA,TRBV5-1,few
CANNLLQGGLTSAYGYTF,TGTGCCAACAACCTCTTGCAGGGAGGCCTTACCAGCGCCTATGGCTACACCTTC,TRBJ1-2,18,NA,TRBV2,many
CASGDNRVSPLHF,TGTGCCAGCGGGGACAACAGGGTATCACCCCTCCACTTT,TRBJ1-6,13,NA,TRBV19,few
CASSLLAGESNEQYF,TGTGCCAGCAGCTTACTAGCGGGAGAGTCGAATGAGCAGTACTTC,TRBJ2-7,15,TRBD2,TRBV7-9,NA
CASSQGRFQKIYNEQFF,TGCGCCAGCAGCCAAGGAAGATTTCAGAAGATCTACAATGAGCAGTTCTTC,TRBJ2-1,17,NA,TRBV4-3,few
CASGSEAGELFF,TGTGCCAGTGGTAGCGAGGCCGGGGAGCTGTTTTTT,TRBJ2-2,12,NA,TRBV19,many
CASRQRQALNSPLHF,TGCGCCAGCAGACAAAGACAGGCATTGAATTCACCCCTCCACTTT,TRBJ1-6,15,NA,TRBV4-3,NA
CASSLNPGAKGEKLFF,TGTGCCAGCAGCTTAAACCCCGGGGCCAAGGGAGAAAAACTGTTTTTT,TRBJ1-4,16,NA,TRBV7-2,many
CASRRLAGSFEQFF,TGTGCCAGCAGGAGACTAGCGGGGAGCTTTGAGCAGTTCTTC,TRBJ2-1,14,TRBD2,TRBV27,NA
CASSVAVTGDTEAFF,TGTGCCAGCAGCGTAGCTGTGACAGGGGACACTGAAGCTTTCTTT,TRBJ1-1,15,TRBD1,TRBV9,many
CASATGPPPTNEQFF,TGTGCCAGCGCAACCGGGCCCCCCCCGACAAATGAGCAGTTCTTC,TRBJ2-1,15,NA,TRBV18,many
CASSLSRPGHEQYF,TGTGCCAGCAGTTTATCTCGCCCGGGCCACGAGCAGTACTTC,TRBJ2-7,14,NA,TRBV27,few
CASSLDRVNQPQHF,TGTGCCAGCAGCCTAGACAGAGTCAATCAGCCCCAGCATTTT,TRBJ1-5,14,NA,TRBV19,many
CSAREDSEKLFF,TGCAGTGCTAGAGAGGATTCCGAAAAACTGTTTTTT,TRBJ1-4,12,NA,TRBV20-1,few
CASSSRGRGRSSGYTF,TGTGCCAGCAGCTCGAGAGGCAGGGGGCGCAGCTCTGGCTACACCTTC,TRBJ1-2,16,TRBD1,TRBV11-2,many
CASGGIEGRSYNEQFF,TGTGCCAGTGGCGGGATAGAGGGCCGCTCCTACAATGAGCAGTTCTTC,TRBJ2-1,16,NA,TRBV2,NA
CASSPPLAGVNNEQFF,TGTGCCAGCTCACCGCCCTTGGCGGGAGTAAACAATGAGCAGTTCTTC,TRBJ2-1,16,TRBD2,TRBV18,NA
CAISEPGAGQPQHF,TGTGCCATCAGTGAGCCGGGGGCAGGTCAGCCCCAGCATTTT,TRBJ1-5,14,NA,TRBV10-3,many
CATRDRQNTEAFF,TGTGCCACCCGGGACAGACAGAACACTGAAGCTTTCTTT,TRBJ1-1,13,TRBD1,TRBV24-1,NA
CATSRVRGDEQYF,TGTGCCACCAGCAGAGTCCGCGGGGACGAGCAGTACTTC,TRBJ2-7,13,NA,TRBV15,NA
CASSISPTDRGVGQPQHF,TGTGCCAGTAGTATCTCTCCAACGGACAGGGGAGTAGGACAGCCCCAGCATTTT,TRBJ1-5,18,TRBD1,TRBV19,many
CASSLVLEAFF,TGTGCCAGCAGCTTAGTCCTTGAAGCTTTCTTT,TRBJ1-1,11,NA,TRBV11-2,many
CASSYSNRGFSPLHF,TGTGCCAGCAGTTACTCGAACAGGGGCTTTTCACCCCTCCACTTT,TRBJ1-6,15,TRBD1,TRBV6-5,many
CASSQDEGGLNTEAFF,TGTGCCAGCAGCCAAGATGAAGGAGGGCTGAACACTGAAGCTTTCTTT,TRBJ1-1,16,NA,TRBV4-2,NA
CASSPQTGYNEQFF,TGTGCCAGCAGTCCCCAAACAGGTTACAATGAGCAGTTCTTC,TRBJ2-1,14,NA,TRBV28,many
CASSPLTTGGIGYTF,TGTGCCAGCAGTCCACTTACGACAGGGGGCATAGGCTACACCTTC,TRBJ1-2,15,TRBD1,TRBV2,many